These 11 T cell receptor beta chains share one sample of origin, sequenced in a study of blood T cell repertoires in COVID-19. Assay: immunoSEQ multiplex PCR; the TCRdb copy retains only in-frame clones and omits some. The sample lists under 150,000 clones; roughly 84% were seen once. Sequences were obtained from peripheral blood. The origin of the receptors is a human donor in a cohort sampled during active COVID-19.

This clone has more than one count but fewer than ten. V gene TRBV18 combines with J gene TRBJ1-6, with 8 bases that match TRBD1. The germline gives CDR1 KGHSH, CDR2 LQKENI. The V and J ends lost 3 bases and 7 bases, in that order; junction bases with no gene match: 11. CDR3 length: 17 residues. CDR3 DNA sequence: TGTGCCAGCTCACCTCGCACAGGGGGATCCGTAAATTCACCCCTCCACTTT. This sequence encodes CASSPRTGGSVNSPLHF.

This chain's CDR3 is CASSTNREGDIQYF. The CDR3 nucleotides are TGTGCCAGCAGTACCAACAGGGAGGGGGACATTCAGTACTTC. This rearrangement joins TRBV27 to TRBJ2-4, with a tentative D call TRBD2 (7 bases). In germline, CDR1 is MNHEY, CDR2 SMNVEV (reference sequence). V was clipped by 5 bases and J by 8 bases, with 16 bases between them. The CDR3 extends over 14 amino acids.

The chain carries TRBV18 and TRBJ2-7, with 8 bases identical to TRBD1. The CDR3 spans 14 residues. Germline V gives CDR1 KGHSH, CDR2 LQKENI. J gave up 6 bases and V 8 bases, and 12 bases lay outside the gene matches. CDR3: CASTRDRRAREQYF. The CDR3 bases are TGTGCCAGCACCCGGGACAGGAGGGCTCGCGAGCAGTACTTC.

The chain has TRBV7-9 and TRBJ1-2; 7 nucleotides agree with TRBD1. The ends lost 5 bases at V and 8 bases at J; junction bases unmatched: 8. This CDR3 contains 13 residues. CDR1 is SEHNR, CDR2 FQNEAQ, per germline (reference sequence). The CDR3 spells CASSQDREVGYTF. The CDR3 DNA reads as TGTGCCAGCAGCCAAGACAGGGAAGTGGGCTACACCTTC. Full variable domain (outside the CDR3, taken from reference TRBV7-9 and TRBJ1-2): DTGVSQNPRHKITKRGQNVTFRCDPISEHNRLYWYRQTLGQGPEFLTYFQNEAQLEKSRLLSDRFSAERPKGSFSTLEIQRTEQGDSAMYLCASSQDREVGYTFGSGTRLTVV.

This clone was counted at least ten times. The chain uses TRBV27 and TRBJ1-2, with 10 bases identical to TRBD1. Trimming took 5 bases from V and 4 from J; bases not matched to a gene: 7. The CDR3 length is 15 residues. Germline V lookup: CDR1 MNHEY, CDR2 SMNVEV (reference sequence). CDR3 loop: CASSLAGTGVYGYTF. CDR3 in DNA: TGTGCCAGCAGTCTCGCCGGGACAGGGGTCTATGGCTACACCTTC.

The rearrangement links TRBV10-2 to TRBJ2-1; a weak D match, TRBD2 (5 bases). V lost 5 bases, J lost 6 bases, and 14 bases lay in between. The CDR3 is 14 residues long. The germline CDR1 and CDR2 sequences are WSHSY and SAAADI. CDR3 nucleotide sequence: TGCGCCAGCAGTTGGACGGGCACTAGCAATGAGCAGTTCTTC. Amino acid sequence: CASSWTGTSNEQFF.

This clone was seen only a few times. The rearrangement joins TRBV11-1 to TRBJ1-2; D is unresolved. Trimming stripped 5 bases from V and 5 bases from J, with 9 bases between. The CDR3 extends over 12 amino acids. The germline gives CDR1 SGHAT, CDR2 FQDESV (reference sequence). The CDR3 DNA is TGTGCCAGCAGCGCCTCGGGGTATGGCTACACCTTC. Translating gives CASSASGYGYTF.

The CDR3 sequence is CASSLQDPYGYTF. The CDR3 DNA reads as TGTGCCAGCAGTCTACAGGACCCCTATGGCTACACCTTC. The gene calls are TRBV12-3 or TRBV12-4 and TRBJ1-2, with D possibly being TRBD1 (5 bases). The CDR3 is 13 amino acids. Trimming left V 5 bases short and J 4 bases short, with 11 bases between.

The CDR3 nucleotides are TGTGCCAGCACAGTTAACGGGGGCTACGAGCAGTACTTC. This translates into CASTVNGGYEQYF. The chain has TRBV6-5 and TRBJ2-7, with a tentative D call TRBD2 (6 bases). Trimming left V 7 bases short and J 3 bases short, with 13 bases between. The CDR3 is 13 amino acids. From germline, CDR1 is MNHEY and CDR2 SVGAGI.

A few counts support this clone. The rearrangement joins TRBV6-2 or TRBV6-3 to TRBJ2-1; D is perhaps TRBD1 (6 bases). The CDR3 sequence is 13 residues long. Germline CDR1 is MNHEY and CDR2 is SVGEGT. Trimming shortened V by 3 bases and J by 8 bases, and 11 bases separated the two germline ends. CDR3 in DNA: TGTGCCAGCAGTTATCCCAGGGGACATGAGCAGTTCTTC. Its translation: CASSYPRGHEQFF.

The chain is built from TRBV12-3 or TRBV12-4 and TRBJ1-4; D possibly corresponds to TRBD1 (5 bases). V was cut by 5 bases and J by 4 bases, with 8 bases left in between. The CDR3 is 13 residues long. CDR3 coding DNA: TGTGCCAGCAGTCGACAGTATAATGAAAAACTGTTTTTT. Protein product: CASSRQYNEKLFF.